The rows below give T cell receptor beta chains drawn from one sample of a study of CDR3 diversity in severe acne. TCRdb reprocessed the PCR reads via MiXCR and lists one record per CDR3 protein. The sample lists roughly 93,000 distinct CDR3 sequences; around 54% were seen once. Sequencing input: blood. Receptors were obtained from a male donor with severe acne vulgaris. The CDR3 runs from the conserved cysteine through the conserved F or W. The D gene is left open where the match is weak. A row's size may be missing; if present it is once, few, many or a size class.

clone size: many; D gene: TRBD2; J gene: TRBJ2-1; V gene: TRBV29-1; CDR3 protein: CSVEASGSYNEQFF; CDR3 DNA: TGCAGCGTTGAGGCTAGCGGGAGTTACAATGAGCAGTTCTTC
clone size: -; D gene: -; J gene: TRBJ2-3; V gene: TRBV5-4; CDR3 protein: CASSPIRGKDRFTDTQYF; CDR3 DNA: TGTGCCAGCAGCCCGATACGGGGGAAGGATCGATTCACAGATACGCAGTATTTT
clone size: -; D gene: -; J gene: TRBJ2-5; V gene: TRBV12-3/TRBV12-4; CDR3 protein: CASSKDSSQETQYF; CDR3 DNA: TGTGCCAGCAGTAAGGACAGCAGCCAAGAGACCCAGTACTTC
clone size: many; D gene: -; J gene: TRBJ1-5; V gene: TRBV27; CDR3 protein: CASSFSGPNQPQHF; CDR3 DNA: TGTGCCAGCAGTTTTTCGGGGCCCAATCAGCCCCAGCATTTT
clone size: few; D gene: -; J gene: TRBJ1-2; V gene: TRBV29-1; CDR3 protein: CSVLSYGYTF; CDR3 DNA: TGCAGCGTCCTCTCCTATGGCTACACCTTC
clone size: medium-sized; D gene: -; J gene: TRBJ1-2; V gene: TRBV19; CDR3 protein: CASSRSRNYGYTF; CDR3 DNA: TGTGCCAGTAGTAGATCGCGGAACTATGGCTACACCTTC
clone size: medium-sized; D gene: -; J gene: TRBJ2-7; V gene: TRBV6-5; CDR3 protein: CASRATSYEQYF; CDR3 DNA: TGTGCCAGCAGGGCTACCTCCTACGAGCAGTACTTC
clone size: few; D gene: -; J gene: TRBJ2-3; V gene: TRBV6-2/TRBV6-3; CDR3 protein: CASSPRLGGDTQYF; CDR3 DNA: TGTGCCAGCAGTCCTCGACTAGGGGGAGATACGCAGTATTTT
clone size: many; D gene: -; J gene: TRBJ2-1; V gene: TRBV12-3/TRBV12-4; CDR3 protein: CASSPSGSYNEQFF; CDR3 DNA: TGTGCCAGCAGCCCCTCAGGCTCCTACAATGAGCAGTTCTTC
clone size: -; D gene: -; J gene: TRBJ1-4; V gene: TRBV7-8; CDR3 protein: CASSRQGKGVGEKLFF; CDR3 DNA: TGTGCCAGCAGTCGTCAGGGGAAGGGTGTTGGTGAAAAACTGTTTTTT
clone size: many; D gene: -; J gene: TRBJ1-6; V gene: TRBV7-8; CDR3 protein: CASSLMGVGGANNSPLHF; CDR3 DNA: TGTGCCAGCAGCTTAATGGGCGTAGGGGGGGCGAATAATTCACCCCTCCACTTT
clone size: -; D gene: TRBD2; J gene: TRBJ2-3; V gene: TRBV2; CDR3 protein: CASSSILSSGKGTQYF; CDR3 DNA: TGTGCCAGCAGCTCAATACTCTCTAGCGGAAAGGGGACGCAGTATTTT
clone size: many; D gene: -; J gene: TRBJ2-5; V gene: TRBV20-1; CDR3 protein: CSARWPLGDRETQYF; CDR3 DNA: TGCAGTGCTAGATGGCCTTTGGGGGATCGGGAGACCCAGTACTTC
clone size: once; D gene: -; J gene: TRBJ2-7; V gene: TRBV20-1; CDR3 protein: CSAPRSLIRKQYF; CDR3 DNA: TGCAGTGCTCCGAGGTCGCTTATCAGGAAGCAGTACTTC
clone size: -; D gene: -; J gene: TRBJ2-5; V gene: TRBV7-6; CDR3 protein: CASSSATGVQYF; CDR3 DNA: TGTGCCAGCTCTAGCGCCACGGGGGTACAGTACTTC
clone size: -; D gene: -; J gene: TRBJ1-2; V gene: TRBV29-1; CDR3 protein: CSVDRTDNYGYTF; CDR3 DNA: TGCAGCGTTGATCGGACGGATAACTATGGCTACACCTTC
clone size: many; D gene: TRBD1; J gene: TRBJ2-7; V gene: TRBV24-1; CDR3 protein: CATSDPGQGALEQYF; CDR3 DNA: TGTGCCACCAGTGACCCGGGACAGGGGGCTCTCGAGCAGTACTTC
clone size: -; D gene: TRBD2; J gene: TRBJ2-7; V gene: TRBV12-3/TRBV12-4; CDR3 protein: CASREAGDNYEQYF; CDR3 DNA: TGTGCCAGCAGGGAAGCGGGGGACAACTACGAGCAGTACTTC
clone size: -; D gene: -; J gene: TRBJ2-7; V gene: TRBV7-9; CDR3 protein: CASSLDHYEQYF; CDR3 DNA: TGTGCCAGCAGCTTAGATCACTACGAGCAGTACTTC
clone size: -; D gene: TRBD2; J gene: TRBJ2-2; V gene: TRBV5-4; CDR3 protein: CASSLGGGTVNTGELFF; CDR3 DNA: TGTGCCAGCAGCTTGGGGGGGGGGACGGTGAACACCGGGGAGCTGTTTTTT
clone size: -; D gene: -; J gene: TRBJ1-1; V gene: TRBV4-3; CDR3 protein: CASSQDPENTEAFF; CDR3 DNA: TGCGCCAGCAGCCAAGATCCGGAGAACACTGAAGCTTTCTTT
clone size: many; D gene: TRBD2; J gene: TRBJ2-2; V gene: TRBV18; CDR3 protein: CASSPSELRERTGELFF; CDR3 DNA: TGTGCCAGCTCACCAAGTGAATTGCGGGAGAGAACCGGGGAGCTGTTTTTT
clone size: many; D gene: -; J gene: TRBJ2-2; V gene: TRBV7-6; CDR3 protein: CASSLAARGNTGELFF; CDR3 DNA: TGTGCCAGCAGCTTAGCGGCCAGGGGGAACACCGGGGAGCTGTTTTTT
clone size: many; D gene: -; J gene: TRBJ2-5; V gene: TRBV29-1; CDR3 protein: CSVEFVPEAQYF; CDR3 DNA: TGCAGCGTTGAATTTGTCCCAGAAGCCCAGTACTTC
clone size: -; D gene: -; J gene: TRBJ1-1; V gene: TRBV15; CDR3 protein: CVTSRASTFPEALF; CDR3 DNA: TGTGTCACCAGCAGAGCCTCAACATTCCCTGAAGCTCTCTTT
clone size: few; D gene: -; J gene: TRBJ1-1; V gene: TRBV29-1; CDR3 protein: CSAIGQINTEAFF; CDR3 DNA: TGCAGCGCCATCGGACAGATTAACACTGAAGCTTTCTTT
clone size: -; D gene: TRBD1; J gene: TRBJ2-1; V gene: TRBV6-6; CDR3 protein: CASRKGTGKDEQFF; CDR3 DNA: TGTGCCAGCAGGAAAGGGACAGGGAAGGATGAGCAGTTCTTC
clone size: many; D gene: TRBD2; J gene: TRBJ2-7; V gene: TRBV2; CDR3 protein: CASSVERGNEQYF; CDR3 DNA: TGTGCCAGCAGTGTGGAGCGGGGGAACGAGCAGTACTTC
clone size: -; D gene: TRBD1; J gene: TRBJ2-7; V gene: TRBV27; CDR3 protein: CASSLSGQASYEQYF; CDR3 DNA: TGTGCCAGCAGTTTATCGGGACAGGCTTCCTACGAGCAGTACTTC
clone size: -; D gene: TRBD1; J gene: TRBJ2-7; V gene: TRBV7-9; CDR3 protein: CASRPTGVHEQYF; CDR3 DNA: TGTGCCAGCAGACCGACAGGGGTTCACGAGCAGTACTTC
clone size: many; D gene: -; J gene: TRBJ2-2; V gene: TRBV5-1; CDR3 protein: CASSDTGTPNTGELFF; CDR3 DNA: TGCGCCAGCAGCGACACCGGGACTCCGAACACCGGGGAGCTGTTTTTT
clone size: -; D gene: TRBD2; J gene: TRBJ2-1; V gene: TRBV7-9; CDR3 protein: CASSSGRASGRGVYNEQFF; CDR3 DNA: TGTGCCAGCAGCTCGGGGCGGGCTAGCGGGAGGGGGGTTTACAATGAGCAGTTCTTC
clone size: few; D gene: -; J gene: TRBJ2-3; V gene: TRBV6-2/TRBV6-3; CDR3 protein: CASGGPGTDTQYF; CDR3 DNA: TGTGCCAGCGGGGGGCCAGGCACAGATACGCAGTATTTT
clone size: -; D gene: TRBD2; J gene: TRBJ2-7; V gene: TRBV20-1; CDR3 protein: CSAGTSGRQGSYEQYF; CDR3 DNA: TGCAGTGCTGGGACTAGCGGGAGACAAGGGTCCTACGAGCAGTACTTC
clone size: once; D gene: TRBD2; J gene: TRBJ2-2; V gene: TRBV7-9; CDR3 protein: CASSLVRGAGKLFF; CDR3 DNA: TGTGCCAGCAGCTTAGTGCGGGGGGCCGGGAAGCTGTTTTTT
clone size: -; D gene: TRBD1; J gene: TRBJ1-4; V gene: TRBV7-8; CDR3 protein: CASSLAMGQGAETNEKLFF; CDR3 DNA: TGTGCCAGCAGCTTAGCAATGGGACAGGGGGCGGAGACGAATGAAAAACTGTTTTTT
clone size: -; D gene: -; J gene: TRBJ2-1; V gene: TRBV11-3; CDR3 protein: CASSLILAADNEQFF; CDR3 DNA: TGTGCCAGCAGCTTAATCTTAGCCGCGGACAATGAGCAGTTCTTC
clone size: -; D gene: -; J gene: TRBJ1-2; V gene: TRBV25-1; CDR3 protein: CASSLNGQYYGYTF; CDR3 DNA: TGTGCCAGCAGTTTAAACGGACAGTACTATGGCTACACCTTC
clone size: -; D gene: TRBD2; J gene: TRBJ2-7; V gene: TRBV2; CDR3 protein: CASGTSGSYEQYF; CDR3 DNA: TGTGCCAGCGGGACTAGCGGGAGCTACGAGCAGTACTTC
clone size: -; D gene: TRBD2; J gene: TRBJ2-2; V gene: TRBV7-3; CDR3 protein: CASSLEWGTSGRGTGELFF; CDR3 DNA: TGTGCCAGCAGCTTGGAGTGGGGGACTAGCGGGAGGGGCACCGGGGAGCTGTTTTTT
clone size: -; D gene: -; J gene: TRBJ2-2; V gene: TRBV13; CDR3 protein: CASRPGGISTGELFF; CDR3 DNA: TGTGCCAGCAGACCCGGAGGAATCTCCACCGGGGAGCTGTTTTTT
clone size: many; D gene: -; J gene: TRBJ2-2; V gene: TRBV5-1; CDR3 protein: CASSQDSSGELFF; CDR3 DNA: TGCGCCAGCAGCCAGGACAGTTCCGGGGAGCTGTTTTTT
clone size: -; D gene: -; J gene: TRBJ2-6; V gene: TRBV3-1; CDR3 protein: CASTPGAGGANVLTF; CDR3 DNA: TGTGCCAGCACCCCAGGGGCGGGCGGGGCCAACGTCCTGACTTTC
clone size: many; D gene: -; J gene: TRBJ2-7; V gene: TRBV13; CDR3 protein: CASSLLDPYEQYF; CDR3 DNA: TGTGCCAGCAGCTTACTGGACCCCTACGAGCAGTACTTC
clone size: few; D gene: -; J gene: TRBJ2-5; V gene: TRBV28; CDR3 protein: CASSSRRGRGGTQYF; CDR3 DNA: TGTGCCAGCAGTTCACGTAGGGGGAGGGGGGGGACCCAGTACTTC
clone size: -; D gene: TRBD1; J gene: TRBJ1-2; V gene: TRBV24-1; CDR3 protein: CASSPPPFRTGGYGYTF; CDR3 DNA: TGTGCCAGTAGTCCCCCACCCTTCAGGACAGGGGGTTACGGCTACACCTTC